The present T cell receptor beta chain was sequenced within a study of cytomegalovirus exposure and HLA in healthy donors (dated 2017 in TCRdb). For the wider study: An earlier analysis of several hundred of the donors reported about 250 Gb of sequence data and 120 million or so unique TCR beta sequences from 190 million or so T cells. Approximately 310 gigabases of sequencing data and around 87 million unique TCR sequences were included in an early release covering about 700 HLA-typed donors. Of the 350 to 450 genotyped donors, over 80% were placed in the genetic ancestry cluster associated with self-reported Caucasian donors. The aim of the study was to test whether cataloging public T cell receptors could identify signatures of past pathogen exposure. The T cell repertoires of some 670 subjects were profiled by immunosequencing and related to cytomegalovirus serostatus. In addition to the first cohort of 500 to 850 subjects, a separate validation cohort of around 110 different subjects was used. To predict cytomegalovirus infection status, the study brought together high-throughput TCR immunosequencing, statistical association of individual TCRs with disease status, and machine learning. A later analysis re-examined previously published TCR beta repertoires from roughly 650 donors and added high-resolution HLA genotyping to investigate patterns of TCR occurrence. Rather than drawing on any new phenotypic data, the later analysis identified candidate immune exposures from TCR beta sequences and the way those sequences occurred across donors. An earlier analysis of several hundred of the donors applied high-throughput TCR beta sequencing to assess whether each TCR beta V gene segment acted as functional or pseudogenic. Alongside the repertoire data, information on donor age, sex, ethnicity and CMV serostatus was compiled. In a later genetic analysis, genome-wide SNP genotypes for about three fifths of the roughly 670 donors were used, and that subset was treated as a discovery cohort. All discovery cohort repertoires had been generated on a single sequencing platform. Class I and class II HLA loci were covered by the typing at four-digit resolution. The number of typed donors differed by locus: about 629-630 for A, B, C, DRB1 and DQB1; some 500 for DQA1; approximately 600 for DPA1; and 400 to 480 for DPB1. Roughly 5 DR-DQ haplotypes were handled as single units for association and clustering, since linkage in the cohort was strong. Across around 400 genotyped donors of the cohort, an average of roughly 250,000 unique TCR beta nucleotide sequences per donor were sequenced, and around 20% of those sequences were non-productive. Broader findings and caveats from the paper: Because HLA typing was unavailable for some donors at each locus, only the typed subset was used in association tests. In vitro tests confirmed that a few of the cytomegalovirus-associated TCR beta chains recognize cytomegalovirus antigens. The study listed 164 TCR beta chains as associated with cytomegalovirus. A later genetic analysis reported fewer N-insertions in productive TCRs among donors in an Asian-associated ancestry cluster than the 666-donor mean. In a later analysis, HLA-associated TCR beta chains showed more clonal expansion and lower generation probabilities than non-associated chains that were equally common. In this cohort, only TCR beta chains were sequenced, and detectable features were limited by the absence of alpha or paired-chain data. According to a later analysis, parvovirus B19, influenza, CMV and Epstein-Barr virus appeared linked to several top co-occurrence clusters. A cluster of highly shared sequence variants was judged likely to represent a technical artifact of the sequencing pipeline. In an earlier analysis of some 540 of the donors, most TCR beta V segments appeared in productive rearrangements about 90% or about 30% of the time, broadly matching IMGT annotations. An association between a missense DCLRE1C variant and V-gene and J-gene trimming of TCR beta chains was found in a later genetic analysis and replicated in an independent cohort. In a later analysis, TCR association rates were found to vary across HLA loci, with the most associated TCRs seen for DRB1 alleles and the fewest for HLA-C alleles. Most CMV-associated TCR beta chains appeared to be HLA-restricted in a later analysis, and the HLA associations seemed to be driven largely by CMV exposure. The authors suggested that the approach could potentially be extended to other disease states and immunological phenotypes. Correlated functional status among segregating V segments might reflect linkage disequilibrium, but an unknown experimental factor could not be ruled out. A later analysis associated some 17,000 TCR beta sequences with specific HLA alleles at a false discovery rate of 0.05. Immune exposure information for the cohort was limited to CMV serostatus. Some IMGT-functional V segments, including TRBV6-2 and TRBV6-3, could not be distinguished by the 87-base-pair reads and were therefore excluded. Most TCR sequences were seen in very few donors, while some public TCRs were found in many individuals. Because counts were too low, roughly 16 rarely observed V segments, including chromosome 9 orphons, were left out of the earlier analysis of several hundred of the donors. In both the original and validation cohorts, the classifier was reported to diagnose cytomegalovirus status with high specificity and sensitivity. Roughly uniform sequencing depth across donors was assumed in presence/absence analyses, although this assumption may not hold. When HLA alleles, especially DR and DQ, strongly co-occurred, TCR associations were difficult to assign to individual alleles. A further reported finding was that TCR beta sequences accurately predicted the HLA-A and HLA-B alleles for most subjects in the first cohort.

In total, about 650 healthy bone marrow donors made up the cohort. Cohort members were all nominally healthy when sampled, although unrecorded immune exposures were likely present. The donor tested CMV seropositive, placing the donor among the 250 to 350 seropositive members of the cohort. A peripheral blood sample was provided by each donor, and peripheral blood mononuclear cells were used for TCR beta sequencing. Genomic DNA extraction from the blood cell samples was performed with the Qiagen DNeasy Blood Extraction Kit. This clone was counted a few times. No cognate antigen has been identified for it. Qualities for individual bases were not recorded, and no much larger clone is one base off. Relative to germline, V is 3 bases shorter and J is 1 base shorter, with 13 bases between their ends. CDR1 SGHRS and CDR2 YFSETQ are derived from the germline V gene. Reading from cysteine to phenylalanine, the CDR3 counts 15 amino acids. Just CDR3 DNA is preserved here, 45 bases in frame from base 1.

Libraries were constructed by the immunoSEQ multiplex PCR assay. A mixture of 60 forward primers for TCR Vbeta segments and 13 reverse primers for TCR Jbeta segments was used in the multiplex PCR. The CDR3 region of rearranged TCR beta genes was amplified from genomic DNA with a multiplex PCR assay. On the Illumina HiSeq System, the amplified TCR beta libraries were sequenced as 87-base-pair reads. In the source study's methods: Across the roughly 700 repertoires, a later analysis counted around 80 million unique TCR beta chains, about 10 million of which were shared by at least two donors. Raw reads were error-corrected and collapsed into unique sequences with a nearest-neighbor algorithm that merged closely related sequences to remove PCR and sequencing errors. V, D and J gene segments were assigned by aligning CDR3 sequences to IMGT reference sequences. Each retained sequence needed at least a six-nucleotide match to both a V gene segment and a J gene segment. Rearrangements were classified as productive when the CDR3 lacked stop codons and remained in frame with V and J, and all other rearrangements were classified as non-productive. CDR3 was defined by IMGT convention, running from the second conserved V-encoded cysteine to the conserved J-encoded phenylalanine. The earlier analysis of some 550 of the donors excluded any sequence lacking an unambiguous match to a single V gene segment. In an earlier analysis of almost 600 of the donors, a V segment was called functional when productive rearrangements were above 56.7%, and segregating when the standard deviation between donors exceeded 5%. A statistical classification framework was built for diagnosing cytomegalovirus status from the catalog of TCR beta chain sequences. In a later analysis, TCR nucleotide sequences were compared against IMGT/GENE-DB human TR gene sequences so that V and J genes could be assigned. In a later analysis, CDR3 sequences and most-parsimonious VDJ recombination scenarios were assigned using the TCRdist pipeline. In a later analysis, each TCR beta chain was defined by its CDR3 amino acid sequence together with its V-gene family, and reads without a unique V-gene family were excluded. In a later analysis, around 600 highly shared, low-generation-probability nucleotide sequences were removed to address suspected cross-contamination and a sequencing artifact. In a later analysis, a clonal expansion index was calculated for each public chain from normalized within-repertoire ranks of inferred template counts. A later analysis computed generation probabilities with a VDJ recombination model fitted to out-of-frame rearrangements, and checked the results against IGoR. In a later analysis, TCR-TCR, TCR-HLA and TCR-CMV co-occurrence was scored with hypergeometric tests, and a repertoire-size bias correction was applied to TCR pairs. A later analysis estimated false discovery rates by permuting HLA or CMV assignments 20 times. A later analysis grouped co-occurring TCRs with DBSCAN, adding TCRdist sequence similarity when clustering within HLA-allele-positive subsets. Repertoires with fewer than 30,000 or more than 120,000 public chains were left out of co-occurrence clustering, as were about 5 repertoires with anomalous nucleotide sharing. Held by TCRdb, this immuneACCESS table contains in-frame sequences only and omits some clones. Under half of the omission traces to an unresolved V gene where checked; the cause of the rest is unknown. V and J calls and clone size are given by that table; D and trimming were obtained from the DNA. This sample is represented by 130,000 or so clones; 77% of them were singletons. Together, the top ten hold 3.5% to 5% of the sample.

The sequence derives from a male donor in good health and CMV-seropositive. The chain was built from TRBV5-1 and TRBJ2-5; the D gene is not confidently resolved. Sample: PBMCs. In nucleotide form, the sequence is TGCGCCAGCAGCTCCCAATTGATGAGCCAAGAGACCCAGTACTTC. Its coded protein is CASSSQLMSQETQYF.